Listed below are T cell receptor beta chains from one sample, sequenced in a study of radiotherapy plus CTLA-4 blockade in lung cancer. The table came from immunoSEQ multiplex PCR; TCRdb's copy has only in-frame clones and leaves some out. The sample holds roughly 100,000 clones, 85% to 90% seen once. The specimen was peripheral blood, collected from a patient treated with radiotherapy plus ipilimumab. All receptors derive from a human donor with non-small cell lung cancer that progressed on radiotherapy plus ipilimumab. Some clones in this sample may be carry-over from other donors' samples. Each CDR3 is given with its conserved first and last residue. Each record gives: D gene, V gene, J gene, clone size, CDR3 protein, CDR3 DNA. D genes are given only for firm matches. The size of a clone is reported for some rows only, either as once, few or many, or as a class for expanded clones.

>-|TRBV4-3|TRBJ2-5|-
CASSQESGTQYF
TGCGCCAGCAGCCAAGAATCTGGGACCCAGTACTTC
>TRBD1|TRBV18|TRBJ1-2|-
CASSPKLNRGIGYTF
TGTGCCAGCTCACCAAAATTGAACAGGGGAATCGGCTACACCTTC
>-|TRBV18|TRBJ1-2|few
CASSPSAGWRLGYTF
TGTGCCAGCTCACCATCAGCAGGTTGGCGGCTTGGCTACACCTTC
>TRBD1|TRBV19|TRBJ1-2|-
CASAGTGGGYTF
TGTGCCAGCGCCGGGACAGGAGGAGGCTACACCTTC
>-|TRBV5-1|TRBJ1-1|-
CASSFTDEIGAFF
TGCGCCAGCAGCTTCACGGACGAGATAGGAGCTTTCTTT
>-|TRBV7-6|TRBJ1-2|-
CASSSFEGLVVGDHGYTF
TGTGCCAGCAGCAGCTTCGAAGGGTTAGTGGTAGGGGACCATGGCTACACCTTC
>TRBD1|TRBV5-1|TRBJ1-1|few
CASSEDRRAFF
TGCGCCAGCAGCGAGGACAGGCGGGCTTTCTTT
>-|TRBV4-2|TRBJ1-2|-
CASSQAAQGGNYGYTF
TGTGCCAGCAGCCAAGCCGCACAGGGAGGGAACTATGGCTACACCTTC
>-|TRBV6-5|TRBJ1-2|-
CASSYLPTAANYGYTF
TGTGCCAGCAGTTACCTACCGACGGCAGCTAACTATGGCTACACCTTC
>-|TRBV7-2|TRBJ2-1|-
CASSLVRAGYSYNEQFF
TGTGCCAGCAGCTTAGTTAGGGCGGGGTATTCCTACAATGAGCAGTTCTTC
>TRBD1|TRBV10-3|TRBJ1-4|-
CAISEGQGLFNEKLFF
TGTGCCATCAGTGAAGGACAGGGCCTGTTCAATGAAAAACTGTTTTTT
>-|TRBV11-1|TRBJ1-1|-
CASSSQVNTEAFF
TGTGCCAGCAGCTCGCAGGTGAACACTGAAGCTTTCTTT
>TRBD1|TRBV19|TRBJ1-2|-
CATKGQGGGYTF
TGTGCCACCAAGGGACAGGGTGGTGGCTACACCTTC
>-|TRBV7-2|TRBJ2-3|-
CASSLVVITDTQYF
TGTGCCAGCAGCTTAGTGGTTATCACAGATACGCAGTATTTT
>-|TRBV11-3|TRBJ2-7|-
CASSLEQGHEQYF
TGTGCCAGCAGCTTAGAACAGGGCCACGAGCAGTACTTC
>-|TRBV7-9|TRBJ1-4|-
CASSLERQFNEKLFF
TGTGCCAGCAGCTTAGAGCGACAGTTTAATGAAAAACTGTTTTTT
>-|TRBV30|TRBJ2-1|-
CAWSVGASIFYNEQFF
TGTGCCTGGAGTGTGGGGGCCTCCATTTTCTACAATGAGCAGTTCTTC
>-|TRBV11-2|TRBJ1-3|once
CASSLVGSSGNTIYF
TGTGCCAGCAGCTTAGTTGGCAGCTCTGGAAACACCATATATTTT
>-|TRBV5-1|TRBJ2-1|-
CASSLEGLRQFF
TGCGCCAGCAGCTTGGAAGGCCTGCGGCAGTTCTTC
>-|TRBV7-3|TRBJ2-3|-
CASSLGLSTDTQYF
TGTGCCAGCAGCTTGGGGTTAAGCACAGATACGCAGTATTTT
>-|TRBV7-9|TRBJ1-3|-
CASSLTGGSQMFSGNTIYF
TGTGCCAGCAGCTTAACTGGTGGCAGTCAGATGTTCTCTGGAAACACCATATATTTT
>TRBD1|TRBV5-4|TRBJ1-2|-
CASSPSGTGGELGYTF
TGTGCCAGCAGCCCGTCCGGGACAGGGGGCGAACTTGGCTACACCTTC
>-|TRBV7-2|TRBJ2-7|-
CASSLDPRGGYEQYF
TGTGCCAGCAGCTTAGATCCCCGAGGGGGTTACGAGCAGTACTTC
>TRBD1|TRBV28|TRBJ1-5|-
CASFRDSIDSNQPQHF
TGTGCCAGTTTCCGGGACAGTATCGATAGCAATCAGCCCCAGCATTTT
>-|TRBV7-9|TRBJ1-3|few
CASSPTYGVGNTIYF
TGTGCCAGCAGCCCCACGTATGGGGTGGGAAACACCATATATTTT
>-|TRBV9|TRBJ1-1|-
CASSVDLGGDTEAFF
TGTGCCAGCAGCGTAGATTTGGGAGGAGACACTGAAGCTTTCTTC
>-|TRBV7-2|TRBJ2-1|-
CASSPAPGGGNEQFF
TGTGCCAGCAGCCCAGCGCCGGGGGGCGGCAATGAGCAGTTCTTC
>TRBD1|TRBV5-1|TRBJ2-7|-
CASSLQGAGDEQYF
TGCGCCAGCAGCTTACAGGGGGCGGGCGACGAGCAGTACTTC
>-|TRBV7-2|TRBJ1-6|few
CASSPGLDGSPLHF
TGTGCCAGCAGCCCCGGACTGGACGGTTCACCCCTCCACTTT
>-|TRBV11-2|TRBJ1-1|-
CASSLPGGTEAFF
TGTGCCAGCAGCTTACCTGGAGGCACTGAAGCTTTCTTT
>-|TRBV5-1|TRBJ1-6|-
CASSLQGERSPLHF
TGCGCCAGCAGCTTACAGGGTGAACGGTCACCCCTCCACTTT
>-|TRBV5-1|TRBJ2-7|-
CAPSYDEQYF
TGCGCCCCGAGCTATGATGAGCAGTACTTC
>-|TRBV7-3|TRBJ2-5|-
CASSLRREETQYF
TGTGCCAGCAGCTTAAGACGCGAGGAGACCCAGTACTTC
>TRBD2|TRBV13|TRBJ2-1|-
CASSLRGRGSYNEQFF
TGTGCCAGCAGCTTACGTGGGCGGGGGTCCTACAATGAGCAGTTCTTC
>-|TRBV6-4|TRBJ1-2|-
CASSDRGIGYTF
TGTGCCAGCAGTGACAGGGGGATAGGCTACACCTTC
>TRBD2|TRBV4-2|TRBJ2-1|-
CASSRLISGGEDEQFF
TGTGCCAGCAGCCGCCTTATTAGCGGGGGGGAGGATGAGCAGTTCTTC
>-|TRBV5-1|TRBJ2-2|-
CASSLVESENTGELFF
TGCGCCAGCAGCTTGGTAGAGTCGGAGAACACCGGGGAGCTGTTTTTT
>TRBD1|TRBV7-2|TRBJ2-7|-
CASSFRTGLSYEQYF
TGTGCCAGCAGCTTCCGGACAGGTCTATCCTACGAGCAGTACTTC
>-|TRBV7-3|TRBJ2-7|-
CASSLTSTGEQYF
TGTGCCAGCAGCTTAACTTCGACGGGCGAGCAGTACTTC
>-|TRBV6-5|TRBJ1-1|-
CASSYSRGTEAFF
TGTGCCAGCAGTTACTCTAGGGGGACTGAAGCTTTCTTT
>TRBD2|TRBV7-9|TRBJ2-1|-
CASSATSGGAIFTYNEQFF
TGTGCCAGCAGCGCGACTAGCGGGGGGGCTATCTTCACCTACAATGAGCAGTTCTTC